This TCR beta chain was obtained from a study of shared clonotypes between healthy human individuals. Each replicate PCR on the sorted subsets used about 220 ng DNA (approximately 33,000 T cell genomes). Sequencing was performed with immunoSEQ multiplex PCR; in TCRdb, only in-frame clones are kept and a portion is missing. The sample lists 2,500,000 or so clones, around 94% occurring once. As concerns this clone: Its matching antigen is unknown.

Germline values: CDR1 MDHEN, CDR2 SYDVKM. Trimming stripped 6 bases from V and 0 bases from J, with 3 bases between. The CDR3 is 11 amino acids. Study findings and constraints: The naive CD4 repertoires of a few donors were compared, and 5% to 6.5% of clonotypes were shared.

Those who donated, Caucasian adults without exception, all lived in Nashville, Tennessee. V gene TRBV28 combines with J gene TRBJ2-7; D gene ambiguous. The sequenced sample was naive CD4+ T cells sorted from blood. The subset denotes: CD45RA+ positively selected. The TCR comes from a man aged 18 to 30 in good health. CDR3 nucleotide sequence: TGTGCCAGCAGGATCTCCTACGAGCAGTACTTC. Translating it yields CASRISYEQYF.